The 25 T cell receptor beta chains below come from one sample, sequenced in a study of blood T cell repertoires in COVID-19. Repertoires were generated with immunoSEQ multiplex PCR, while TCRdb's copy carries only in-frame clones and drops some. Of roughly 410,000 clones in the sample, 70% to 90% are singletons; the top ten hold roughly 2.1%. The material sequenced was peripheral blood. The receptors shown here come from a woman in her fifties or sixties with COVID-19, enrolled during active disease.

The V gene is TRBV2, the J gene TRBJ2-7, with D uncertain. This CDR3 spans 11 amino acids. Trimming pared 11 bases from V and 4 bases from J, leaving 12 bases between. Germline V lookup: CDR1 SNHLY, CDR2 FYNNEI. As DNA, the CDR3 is TGTGCCGGTAAACGAGAGTACGAGCAGTACTTC. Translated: CAGKREYEQYF.

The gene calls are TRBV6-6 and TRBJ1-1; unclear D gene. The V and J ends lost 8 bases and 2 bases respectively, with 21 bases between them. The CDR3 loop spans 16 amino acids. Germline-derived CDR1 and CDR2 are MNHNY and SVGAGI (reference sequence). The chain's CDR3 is CASELRSQIPNTEAFF. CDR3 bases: TGTGCCAGCGAATTAAGATCCCAGATCCCAAACACTGAAGCTTTCTTT.

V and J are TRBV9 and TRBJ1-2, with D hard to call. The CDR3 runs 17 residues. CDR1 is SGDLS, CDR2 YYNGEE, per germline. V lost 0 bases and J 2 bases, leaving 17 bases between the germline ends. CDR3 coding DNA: TGTGCCAGCAGCGTAGGTGGTATGGGAGTTCCCAACTATGGCTACACCTTC. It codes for CASSVGGMGVPNYGYTF.

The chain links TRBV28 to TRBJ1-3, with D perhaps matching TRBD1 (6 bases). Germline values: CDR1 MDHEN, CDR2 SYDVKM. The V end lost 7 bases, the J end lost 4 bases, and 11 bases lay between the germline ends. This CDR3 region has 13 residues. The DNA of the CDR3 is TGTGCCAGCATTCAGGGGTCCGGAAACACCATATATTTT. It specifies CASIQGSGNTIYF.

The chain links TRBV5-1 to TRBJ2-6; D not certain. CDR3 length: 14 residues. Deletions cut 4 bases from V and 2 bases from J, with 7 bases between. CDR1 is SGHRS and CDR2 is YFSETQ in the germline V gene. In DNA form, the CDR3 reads TGCGCCAGCAGCCCCTTCGCTGGGGCCAACGTCCTGACTTTC. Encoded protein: CASSPFAGANVLTF.

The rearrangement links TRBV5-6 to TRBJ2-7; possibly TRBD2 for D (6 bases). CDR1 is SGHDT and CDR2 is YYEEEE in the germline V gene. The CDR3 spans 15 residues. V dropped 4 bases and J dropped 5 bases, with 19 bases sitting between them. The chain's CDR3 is CASSPRREISHEQYF. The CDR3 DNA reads TGTGCCAGCAGCCCTCGCCGGGAGATCAGCCACGAGCAGTACTTC.

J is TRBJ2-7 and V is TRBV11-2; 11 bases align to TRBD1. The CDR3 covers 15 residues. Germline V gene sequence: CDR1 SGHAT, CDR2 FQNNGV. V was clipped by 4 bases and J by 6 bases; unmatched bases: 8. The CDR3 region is CASSSWTGGGGEQYF. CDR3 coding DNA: TGTGCCAGCAGCTCGTGGACAGGGGGCGGGGGCGAGCAGTACTTC. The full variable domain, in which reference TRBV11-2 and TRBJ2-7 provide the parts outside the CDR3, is EAGVAQSPRYKIIEKRQSVAFWCNPISGHATLYWYQQILGQGPKLLIQFQNNGVVDDSQLPKDRFSAERLKGVDSTLKIQPAKLEDSAVYLCASSSWTGGGGEQYFGPGTRLTVT.

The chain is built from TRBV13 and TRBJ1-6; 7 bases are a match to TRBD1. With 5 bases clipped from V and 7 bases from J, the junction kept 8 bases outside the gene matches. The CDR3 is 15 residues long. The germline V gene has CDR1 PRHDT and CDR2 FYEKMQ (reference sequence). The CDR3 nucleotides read TGTGCCAGCAGCACCTCGGGACAGTACAATTCACCCCTCCACTTT. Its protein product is CASSTSGQYNSPLHF.

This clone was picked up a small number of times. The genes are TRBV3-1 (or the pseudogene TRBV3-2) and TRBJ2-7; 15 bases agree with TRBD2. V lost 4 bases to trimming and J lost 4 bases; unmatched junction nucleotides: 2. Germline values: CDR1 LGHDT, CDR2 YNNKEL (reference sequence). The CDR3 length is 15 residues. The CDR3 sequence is CASSRGTSGRYEQYF. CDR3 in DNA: TGTGCCAGCAGCCGAGGGACTAGCGGGAGGTACGAGCAGTACTTC.

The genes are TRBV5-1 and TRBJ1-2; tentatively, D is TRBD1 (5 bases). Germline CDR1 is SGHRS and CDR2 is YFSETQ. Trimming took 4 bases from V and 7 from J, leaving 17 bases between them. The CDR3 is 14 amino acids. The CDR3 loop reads CASSPDPGQGGYTF. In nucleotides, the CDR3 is TGCGCCAGCAGCCCGGACCCCGGGCAGGGTGGCTACACCTTC.

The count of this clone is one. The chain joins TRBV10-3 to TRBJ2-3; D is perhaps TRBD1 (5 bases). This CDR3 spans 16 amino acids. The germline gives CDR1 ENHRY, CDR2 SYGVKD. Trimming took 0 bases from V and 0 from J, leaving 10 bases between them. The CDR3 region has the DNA TGTGCCATCAGTGAGTCGACAGCCTCTAGCACAGATACGCAGTATTTT. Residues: CAISESTASSTDTQYF.

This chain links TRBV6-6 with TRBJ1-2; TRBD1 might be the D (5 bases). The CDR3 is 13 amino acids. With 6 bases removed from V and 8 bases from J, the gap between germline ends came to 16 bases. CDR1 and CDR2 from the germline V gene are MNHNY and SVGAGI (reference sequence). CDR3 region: CASRTGGAVGYTF. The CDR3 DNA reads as TGTGCCAGCAGGACGGGGGGAGCTGTAGGCTACACCTTC.

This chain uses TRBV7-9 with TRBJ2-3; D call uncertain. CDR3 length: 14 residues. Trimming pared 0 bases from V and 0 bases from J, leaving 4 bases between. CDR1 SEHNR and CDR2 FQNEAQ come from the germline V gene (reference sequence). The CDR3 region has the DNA TGTGCCAGCAGCTTAGCGTCTAGCACAGATACGCAGTATTTT. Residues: CASSLASSTDTQYF.

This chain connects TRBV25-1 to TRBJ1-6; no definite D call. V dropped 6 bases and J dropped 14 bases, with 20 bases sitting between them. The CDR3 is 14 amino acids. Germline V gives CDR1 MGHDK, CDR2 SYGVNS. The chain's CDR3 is CASRPGSGKATLHF. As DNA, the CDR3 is TGTGCCAGCAGACCCGGCAGCGGTAAGGCAACCCTCCACTTT.

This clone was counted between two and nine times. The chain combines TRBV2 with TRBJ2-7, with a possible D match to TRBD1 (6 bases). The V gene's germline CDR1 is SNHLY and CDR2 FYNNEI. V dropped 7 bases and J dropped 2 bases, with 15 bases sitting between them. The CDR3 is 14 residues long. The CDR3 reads CASTPEQGAYEQYF. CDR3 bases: TGTGCCAGCACTCCGGAACAGGGAGCCTACGAGCAGTACTTC.

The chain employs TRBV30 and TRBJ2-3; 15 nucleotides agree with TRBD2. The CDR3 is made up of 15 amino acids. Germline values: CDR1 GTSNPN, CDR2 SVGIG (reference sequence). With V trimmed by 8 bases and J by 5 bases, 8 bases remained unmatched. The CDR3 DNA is TGTGCCGGCTGGACTAGCGGGGGGGCCCAAGATACGCAGTATTTT. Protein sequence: CAGWTSGGAQDTQYF.

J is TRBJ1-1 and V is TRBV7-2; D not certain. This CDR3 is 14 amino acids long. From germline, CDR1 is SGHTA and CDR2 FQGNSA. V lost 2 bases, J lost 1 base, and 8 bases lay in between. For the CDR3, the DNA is TGTGCCAGCAGCTTAACCAGTCCGAACACTGAAGCTTTCTTT. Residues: CASSLTSPNTEAFF.

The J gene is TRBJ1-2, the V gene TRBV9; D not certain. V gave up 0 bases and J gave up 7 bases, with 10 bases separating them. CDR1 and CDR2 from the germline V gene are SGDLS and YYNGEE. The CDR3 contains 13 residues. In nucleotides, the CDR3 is TGTGCCAGCAGCGTAGGGATGTGGGCTGGCTACACCTTC. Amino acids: CASSVGMWAGYTF.

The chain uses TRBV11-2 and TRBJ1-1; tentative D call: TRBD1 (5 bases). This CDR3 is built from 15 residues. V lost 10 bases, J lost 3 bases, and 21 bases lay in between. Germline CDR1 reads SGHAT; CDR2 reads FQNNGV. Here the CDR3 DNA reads TGTGCCACCCGCCCCTTTCAGGGTCGATACACTGAAGCTTTCTTT. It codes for CATRPFQGRYTEAFF.

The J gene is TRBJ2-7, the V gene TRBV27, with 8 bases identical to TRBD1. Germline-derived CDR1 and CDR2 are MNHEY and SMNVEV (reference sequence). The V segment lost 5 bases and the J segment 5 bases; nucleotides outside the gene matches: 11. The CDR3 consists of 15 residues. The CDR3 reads CASSPGQGLFDEQYF. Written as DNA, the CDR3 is TGTGCCAGCAGTCCCGGACAGGGTCTTTTTGACGAGCAGTACTTC.

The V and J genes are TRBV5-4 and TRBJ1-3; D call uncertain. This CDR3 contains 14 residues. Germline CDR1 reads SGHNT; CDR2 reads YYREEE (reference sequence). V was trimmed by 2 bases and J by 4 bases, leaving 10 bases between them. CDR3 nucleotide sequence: TGTGCCAGCAGCTTAACGGGGTTCGGAAACACCATATATTTT. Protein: CASSLTGFGNTIYF.

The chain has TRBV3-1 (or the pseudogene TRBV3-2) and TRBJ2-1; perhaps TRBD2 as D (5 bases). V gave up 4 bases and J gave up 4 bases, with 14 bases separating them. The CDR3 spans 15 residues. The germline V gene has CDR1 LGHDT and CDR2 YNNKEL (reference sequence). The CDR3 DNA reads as TGTGCCAGCAGCCTCTACCGGGATACTTACAATGAGCAGTTCTTC. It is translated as CASSLYRDTYNEQFF.

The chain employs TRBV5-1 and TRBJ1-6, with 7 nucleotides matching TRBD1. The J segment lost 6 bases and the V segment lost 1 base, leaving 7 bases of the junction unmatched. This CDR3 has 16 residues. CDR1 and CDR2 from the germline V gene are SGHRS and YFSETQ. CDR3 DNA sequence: TGCGCCAGCAGCTTGACGGGACAGCCTTTTAATTCACCCCTCCACTTT. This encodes CASSLTGQPFNSPLHF.

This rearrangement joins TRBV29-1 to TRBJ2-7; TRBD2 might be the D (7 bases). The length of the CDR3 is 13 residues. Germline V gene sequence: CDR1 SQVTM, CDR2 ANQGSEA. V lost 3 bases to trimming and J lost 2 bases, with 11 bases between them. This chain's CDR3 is CSVEKRDTYEQYF. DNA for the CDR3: TGCAGCGTTGAGAAGCGGGACACCTACGAGCAGTACTTC.

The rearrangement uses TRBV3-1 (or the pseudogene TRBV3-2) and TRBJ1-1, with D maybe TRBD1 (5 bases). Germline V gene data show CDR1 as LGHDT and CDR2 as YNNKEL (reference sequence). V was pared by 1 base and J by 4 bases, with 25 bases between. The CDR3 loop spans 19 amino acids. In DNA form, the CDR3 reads TGTGCCAGCAGCCAAGGGGTGACAGCCCGTCTCAGAAGGGGCACTGAAGCTTTCTTT. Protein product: CASSQGVTARLRRGTEAFF.